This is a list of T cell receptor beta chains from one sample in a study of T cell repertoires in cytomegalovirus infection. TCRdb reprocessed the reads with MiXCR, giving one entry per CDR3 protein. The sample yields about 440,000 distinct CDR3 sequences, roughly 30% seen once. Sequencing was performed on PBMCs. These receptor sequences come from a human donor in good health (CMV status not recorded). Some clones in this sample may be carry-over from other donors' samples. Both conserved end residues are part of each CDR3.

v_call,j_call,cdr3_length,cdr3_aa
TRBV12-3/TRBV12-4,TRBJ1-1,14,CASSQDRGSPEAFF
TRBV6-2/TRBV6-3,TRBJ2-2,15,CASSYIRSRPGELFF
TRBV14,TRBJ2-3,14,CASSQDFRTDTQYF
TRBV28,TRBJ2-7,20,CASTLIGRGTSGPAGLEQYF
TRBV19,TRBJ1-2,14,CASRTTGSDYGYTF
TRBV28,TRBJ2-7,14,CASSLYRGFYEQYF
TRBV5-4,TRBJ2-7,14,CASSFQGLPYEQYF
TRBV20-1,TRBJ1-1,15,CSARDLRGTGTEAFF
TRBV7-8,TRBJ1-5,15,CASSLNRDNNQPQHF
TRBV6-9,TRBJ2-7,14,CASTAGTGIYEQYF
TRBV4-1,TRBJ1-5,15,CASSDSIYSNQPQHF
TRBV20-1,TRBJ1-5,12,CSARVGDQPQHF
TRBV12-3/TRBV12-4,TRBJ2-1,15,CASRRQGGSYNEQFF
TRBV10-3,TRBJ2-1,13,CAISEGAYNEQFF
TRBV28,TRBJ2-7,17,CASSLDARAGFSYEQYF
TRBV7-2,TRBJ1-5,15,CASSLTGGNNQPQHF
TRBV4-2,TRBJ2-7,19,CASSQVEGRTNTFRSEQYF
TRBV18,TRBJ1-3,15,CASSPLRDAGNTIYF
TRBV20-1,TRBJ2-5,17,CSARDLIAGVYGETQYF
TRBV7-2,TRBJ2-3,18,CASSLDGLAGVGTDTQYF
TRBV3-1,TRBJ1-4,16,CASSHRNLSTNEKLFF
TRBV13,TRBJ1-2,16,CASSLGYGEQDYGYTF
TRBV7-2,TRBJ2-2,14,CSSSYGQSTGELFF
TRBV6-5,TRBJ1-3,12,CASRGQGNTIYF
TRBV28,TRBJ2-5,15,CATLRQGRFQETQCF
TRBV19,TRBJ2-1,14,CASSIGGAYNEQFF
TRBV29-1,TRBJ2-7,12,CSVVLDSYEQYF
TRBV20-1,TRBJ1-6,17,CSALGMTGDRHNSPLHF
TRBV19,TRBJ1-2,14,CASTDRGLDYGYTF
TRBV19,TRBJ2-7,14,CASRMDPSHYEQYF
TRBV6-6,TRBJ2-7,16,CASSSLGTASTYEQYF
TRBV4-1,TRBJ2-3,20,CASSQGTTPSPFPRTDTQYF